The 22 T cell receptor beta chains below come from one sample, sequenced in a study of control samples from healthy donors and cancer patients. Assay: immunoSEQ multiplex PCR; the TCRdb copy retains only in-frame clones and omits some. Here the sample spans about 89,000 clones, approximately 89% being singletons. The sequenced sample was blood. The receptors originated from a young man in good health.

The CDR3 reads CASSPPGQGLSEQFF. CDR3 DNA: TGTGCCAGCAGTCCTCCGGGACAGGGGTTAAGTGAGCAGTTCTTC. This chain uses TRBV2 with TRBJ2-1; TRBD1 matches 10 bases. Germline values: CDR1 SNHLY, CDR2 FYNNEI. The CDR3 is 15 residues long. With V trimmed by 5 bases and J by 9 bases, 10 bases remained unmatched.

V gene TRBV19 combines with J gene TRBJ1-2; D unclear. The CDR3 is made up of 15 amino acids. With 1 base removed from V and 0 bases from J, the gap between germline ends came to 9 bases. In germline, CDR1 is LNHDA, CDR2 SQIVND (reference sequence). CDR3 in amino acids: CASSIVAGSNYGYTF. The CDR3 DNA is TGTGCCAGTAGTATAGTTGCAGGTTCTAACTATGGCTACACCTTC.

This chain links TRBV6-2 or TRBV6-3 with TRBJ2-7; the match to TRBD1 covers 9 bases. V shed 2 bases, J shed 6 bases, and the junction held 8 bases outside the gene matches. The CDR3 covers 15 residues. Germline V gene sequence: CDR1 MNHEY, CDR2 SVGEGT. CDR3 residues: CASSYAGTGTGEQYV. The CDR3 nucleotides read TGTGCCAGCAGTTACGCCGGGACAGGGACCGGCGAGCAGTACGTC.

V gene TRBV10-3 combines with J gene TRBJ1-2; 11 bases fit TRBD1. The CDR3 covers 14 residues. Germline loops: CDR1 ENHRY, CDR2 SYGVKD. The trim removed 6 bases at V and 4 bases at J, leaving 4 bases unmatched. The CDR3 DNA reads TGTGCCATCAGCTCCGGGACAGGGGGCTATGGCTACACCTTC. Its protein is CAISSGTGGYGYTF.

V and J are TRBV24-1 and TRBJ2-1; D gene ambiguous. V lost 3 bases to trimming and J lost 5 bases, with 7 bases between them. Germline CDR1 and CDR2: KGHDR and SFDVKD. There are 13 residues in the CDR3. The CDR3 sequence: CATSDNRHNEQFF. The CDR3 DNA reads as TGTGCCACCAGTGATAACCGCCACAATGAGCAGTTCTTC.

In its sample, this clone was seen a few times. V is TRBV5-1 and J is TRBJ1-3; no clear D. Germline CDR1 is SGHRS and CDR2 is YFSETQ. The CDR3 runs to 16 residues. V was pared by 4 bases and J by 1 base, with 15 bases between. Written as DNA, the CDR3 is TGCGCCAGCAGCGAAAGTCACGGACCTTCTGGAAACACCATATATTTT. Amino acid sequence: CASSESHGPSGNTIYF.

This chain links TRBV10-3 with TRBJ2-3; D is perhaps TRBD2 (5 bases). The CDR3 length is 16 residues. Deletions cut 2 bases from V and 0 bases from J, with 12 bases between. The germline gives CDR1 ENHRY, CDR2 SYGVKD. CDR3 nucleotides: TGTGCCATCAGTGAGGGGGAGACACGTAGCACAGATACGCAGTATTTT. This sequence encodes CAISEGETRSTDTQYF.

This clone was counted at least ten times. This chain connects TRBV2 to TRBJ1-3; a weak D match, TRBD1 (5 bases). CDR1 and CDR2 from the germline V gene are SNHLY and FYNNEI. This CDR3 has 14 amino acids. The V end lost 5 bases, the J end lost 5 bases, and 13 bases lay between the germline ends. The CDR3 DNA follows: TGTGCCAGCAGTCCGGGGCTCAACCGAAACACCATATATTTT. It translates to CASSPGLNRNTIYF.

The chain joins TRBV12-5 to TRBJ2-6; 7 bases map to TRBD1. CDR1 is LGHNT, CDR2 FRNRAP, per germline. The CDR3 consists of 17 residues. Trimming cost V 6 bases and J 1 base; bases outside gene matches: 9. The CDR3 coding sequence is TGTGCTAGTGGGCCTGGGACAGCTGGGTCTGGGGCCAACGTCCTGACTTTC. It specifies CASGPGTAGSGANVLTF.

The genes are TRBV24-1 and TRBJ1-1; D may be TRBD1 (5 bases). This CDR3 contains 15 residues. Trimming took off 4 bases at V and 1 base at J, with 12 bases between the two ends. Germline V gene data show CDR1 as KGHDR and CDR2 as SFDVKD. In DNA, the CDR3 is TGTGCCACCAGTGAGTCTGACAGACCGAACACTGAAGCTTTCTTT. Residues: CATSESDRPNTEAFF.

The rearrangement links TRBV7-9 to TRBJ2-7; perhaps TRBD2 as D (5 bases). CDR1 is SEHNR and CDR2 is FQNEAQ in the germline V gene (reference sequence). The CDR3 sequence is 13 residues long. V was clipped by 2 bases and J by 4 bases, with 9 bases between them. CDR3 nucleotide sequence: TGTGCCAGCAGCTTAACGGGGTATTACGAGCAGTACGTC. Translation: CASSLTGYYEQYV.

CDR3 amino acids: CASSQPVARASTDTQYF. DNA for the CDR3: TGCGCCAGCAGCCAACCGGTCGCCCGGGCGAGCACAGATACGCAGTATTTT. V gene TRBV4-1 combines with J gene TRBJ2-3; D unresolved. V shed 2 bases and J shed 0 bases, with 15 bases lying between them. This CDR3 has 17 amino acids. The V gene's germline CDR1 is MGHRA and CDR2 YSYEKL.

This chain uses TRBV5-6 with TRBJ2-3, with TRBD2 matching over 13 bases. The CDR3 spans 16 residues. V lost 4 bases to trimming and J lost 6 bases; unmatched junction nucleotides: 8. In germline, CDR1 is SGHDT, CDR2 YYEEEE. The CDR3 region is CASSRRLAGGPDTQYF. Written as DNA, the CDR3 is TGTGCCAGCAGCCGTAGACTAGCGGGGGGTCCGGATACGCAGTATTTT.

The chain employs TRBV3-1 (or the pseudogene TRBV3-2) and TRBJ2-1; 10 bases are a match to TRBD2. Losses at the gene ends were 4 bases for V and 5 bases for J; bases not matched to a gene: 2. The CDR3 consists of 14 residues. Germline V gene data show CDR1 as LGHDT and CDR2 as YNNKEL (reference sequence). The CDR3 DNA reads as TGTGCCAGCAGCCGAGCGGGGGGGCACAATGAGCAGTTCTTC. Amino acid sequence: CASSRAGGHNEQFF.

V usage is TRBV25-1 and J usage is TRBJ1-4, with 9 positions matching TRBD1. Germline loops: CDR1 MGHDK, CDR2 SYGVNS. V shed 4 bases, J shed 4 bases, and the junction held 4 bases outside the gene matches. The CDR3 is 15 residues long. The chain's CDR3 is CASSGTGGVNEKLFF. CDR3 coding DNA: TGTGCCAGCAGTGGCACAGGGGGCGTTAATGAAAAACTGTTTTTT.

This rearrangement joins TRBV5-5 to TRBJ2-6, with D hard to call. Trimming cost V 2 bases and J 0 bases, with 9 bases left between them. This CDR3 contains 16 residues. Germline-derived CDR1 and CDR2 are SGHKS and YYEKEE (reference sequence). The CDR3 loop is CASSFRTFSGANVLTF. In nucleotides, the CDR3 is TGTGCCAGCAGCTTCCGCACCTTCTCTGGGGCCAACGTCCTGACTTTC.

This clone was picked up one time. The chain uses TRBV7-2 and TRBJ1-5, with 8 bases fitting TRBD1. The CDR3 has 16 residues. Germline V CDR1 and CDR2: SGHTA, FQGNSA. V was pared by 2 bases and J by 3 bases, with 6 bases of the junction left unmatched. The CDR3 DNA reads TGTGCCAGCAGCTTATATGGGACAGGTCTCAATCAGCCCCAGCATTTT. Protein product: CASSLYGTGLNQPQHF.

This chain links TRBV4-2 with TRBJ2-3; perhaps TRBD2 as D (6 bases). The V gene's germline CDR1 is LGHNA and CDR2 YNFKEQ. CDR3 length: 14 amino acids. V was clipped by 2 bases and J by 14 bases, with 20 bases between them. CDR3 in DNA: TGTGCCAGCAGCCAACTCCGGGACTTACCTGATCGGTATTTT. Translating it yields CASSQLRDLPDRYF.

The chain joins TRBV7-3 to TRBJ2-1; TRBD1 might be the D (8 bases). Germline CDR1 reads SGHTA; CDR2 reads FQGTGA. The CDR3 covers 16 residues. Deletions cut 5 bases from V and 4 bases from J, with 18 bases between. The CDR3 here is CASSAQQGGKYNEQFF. As DNA, the CDR3 is TGTGCCAGCAGCGCTCAACAGGGGGGGAAATACAATGAGCAGTTCTTC.

This clone is a singleton in its sample. The V and J genes are TRBV6-1 and TRBJ1-2; 10 bases map to TRBD1. Germline V gene data show CDR1 as MNHNS and CDR2 as SASEGT. Losses at the gene ends were 0 bases for V and 6 bases for J; bases not matched to a gene: 4. This CDR3 region has 15 residues. CDR3 in DNA: TGTGCCAGCAGTGAAGCGCTAGGACAGGGGGATGGCTACACCTTC. Its protein is CASSEALGQGDGYTF.

This clone was found a few times. The chain combines TRBV19 with TRBJ1-5; D gene uncertain. Germline-derived CDR1 and CDR2 are LNHDA and SQIVND (reference sequence). This CDR3 comprises 15 residues. The V end lost 0 bases, the J end lost 2 bases, and 8 bases lay between the germline ends. The CDR3 bases are TGTGCCAGTAGTATAGATCTATGGGGCAATCAGCCCCAGCATTTT. Amino acids: CASSIDLWGNQPQHF.

CDR3 nucleotide sequence: TGTGCCAGCAGACGTACAGGGGGTCCTGAAGCTTTCTTT. It translates to CASRRTGGPEAFF. The rearrangement links TRBV13 to TRBJ1-1; TRBD1 matches 8 bases. After removal of 6 bases from V and 6 bases from J, the junction contained 6 bases not matched to a gene. The CDR3 loop spans 13 amino acids. Germline V CDR1 and CDR2: PRHDT, FYEKMQ (reference sequence).